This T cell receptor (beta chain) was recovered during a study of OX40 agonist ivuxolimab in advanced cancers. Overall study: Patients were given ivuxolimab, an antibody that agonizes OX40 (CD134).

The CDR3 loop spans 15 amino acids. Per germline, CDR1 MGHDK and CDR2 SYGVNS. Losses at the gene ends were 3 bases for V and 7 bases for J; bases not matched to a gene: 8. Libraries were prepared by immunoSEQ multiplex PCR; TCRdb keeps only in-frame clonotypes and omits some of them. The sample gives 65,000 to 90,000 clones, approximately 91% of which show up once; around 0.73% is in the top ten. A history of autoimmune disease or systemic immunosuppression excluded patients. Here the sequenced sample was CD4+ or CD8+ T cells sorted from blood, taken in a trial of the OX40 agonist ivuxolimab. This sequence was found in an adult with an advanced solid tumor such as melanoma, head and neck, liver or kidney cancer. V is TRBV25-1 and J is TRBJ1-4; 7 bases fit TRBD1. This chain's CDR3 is CASSDERQGGEKLFF. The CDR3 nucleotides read TGTGCCAGCAGTGACGAGCGACAGGGTGGTGAAAAACTGTTTTTT.